This TCR beta chain is drawn from a study of T cell responses to AZD1222 COVID-19 vaccine. The germline CDR1 and CDR2 sequences are SNHLY and FYNNEI. V dropped 6 bases and J dropped 1 base, with 16 bases sitting between them. The CDR3 consists of 16 residues. This clone was picked up one time. Its antigen is unknown. Clones were sequenced by immunoSEQ multiplex PCR, and TCRdb holds only the in-frame ones, with some missing. Among about 150,000 clones, under 95% were seen once, and the ten largest hold around 1.8%. Study-wide findings and caveats: Nearly half of spike-specific TCRs reportedly go after variant regions that carry no mutations.

The chain joins TRBV2 to TRBJ2-4; maybe TRBD2 (6 bases). The receptor was isolated from an adult who received the AZD1222 COVID-19 vaccine. The material sequenced was peripheral blood, taken 28 days after the second AZD1222 dose. CDR3 DNA sequence: TGTGCCAGCAGAAGATTTGGGGGGTCGGCCAAAAACATTCAGTACTTC. Encoded protein: CASRRFGGSAKNIQYF. Full variable domain (outside the CDR3, taken from reference TRBV2 and TRBJ2-4): EPEVTQTPSHQVTQMGQEVILRCVPISNHLYFYWYRQILGQKVEFLVSFYNNEISEKSEIFDDQFSVERPDGSNFTLKIRSTKLEDSAMYFCASRRFGGSAKNIQYFGAGTRLSVL.